This entry lists 32 T cell receptor beta chains sequenced from one sample in a study of regulatory T cells in long-lasting Graves disease. Arm-PCR of CDR3 regions with iRepertoire HTBI primers generated TCR beta libraries. TCRdb redid the calling of the multiplex PCR reads with MiXCR, one entry per CDR3 protein. Here the sample spans hundreds of thousands of distinct CDR3 sequences, approximately 16% being singletons. Time point indicated: newly diagnosed GD, antithyroid drugs for less than 3 months. TCR sequences were obtained from RNA taken from PBMCs. This sample was also put to use in a study of T cells in Graves' hyperthyroidism and ophthalmopathy.

The sequenced sample was peripheral blood mononuclear cells (PBMCs), obtained at new diagnosis, from a patient treated with antithyroid drugs. The receptor set was obtained from a middle-aged woman with Graves disease.

The sample holds a few counts of this clonotype. V gene TRBV4-1 combines with J gene TRBJ2-1; D ambiguous. V lost 4 bases to trimming and J lost 9 bases, with 13 bases between them. The germline CDR1 and CDR2 sequences are MGHRA and YSYEKL. The CDR3 contains 13 residues. CDR3 sequence: CASSRWVGGEQFF. In DNA form, the CDR3 reads TGCGCCAGCAGCCGATGGGTCGGCGGTGAGCAGTTCTTC.

At least ten counts were recorded for this clonotype. The chain employs TRBV7-9 and TRBJ2-3; TRBD2 matches 14 bases. Trimming at V came to 4 bases and at J to 2 bases, leaving 5 bases not matched to a gene. CDR1 SEHNR and CDR2 FQNEAQ come from the germline V gene (reference sequence). The CDR3 consists of 17 residues. The CDR3, as DNA: TGTGCCAGCAGCTCGGGACTAGCGGGGGTTCCCACAGATACGCAGTATTTT. Its translation: CASSSGLAGVPTDTQYF.

In this sample, this clonotype turned up many times. The rearrangement uses TRBV2 and TRBJ1-3; TRBD1 agrees at 9 bases. This CDR3 has 15 amino acids. Germline CDR1 SNHLY, CDR2 FYNNEI. J lost 2 bases, V lost 6 bases, and 5 bases had no gene match. The CDR3: CASSSQGAAGNTIYF. CDR3 coding DNA: TGTGCCAGCAGCTCACAGGGGGCGGCTGGAAACACCATATATTTT.

The chain employs TRBV6-4 and TRBJ2-1; maybe TRBD1 (5 bases). The CDR3 spans 13 residues. V gave up 7 bases and J gave up 2 bases, with 9 bases separating them. Germline CDR1 and CDR2: MRHNA and SNTAGT. In DNA, the CDR3 is TGTGCCAGCACCGAAGGGGCCTACAATGAGCAGTTCTTC. This translates into CASTEGAYNEQFF.

The CDR3 region is CASSRTTSTDTQYF. The CDR3 DNA reads TGCGCCAGCAGCAGGACTACTAGCACAGATACGCAGTATTTT. The chain links TRBV5-1 to TRBJ2-3; possibly TRBD2 for D (6 bases). The CDR3 consists of 14 residues. Germline V gene data show CDR1 as SGHRS and CDR2 as YFSETQ. Trimming removed 4 bases at V and 0 bases at J, with 9 bases between. The variable domain in full, with the rest retrieved from reference TRBV5-1 and TRBJ2-3, is KAGVTQTPRYLIKTRGQQVTLSCSPISGHRSVSWYQQTPGQGLQFLFEYFSETQRNKGNFPGRFSGRQFSNSRSEMNVSTLELGDSALYLCASSRTTSTDTQYFGPGTRLTVL.

This clonotype was recorded a few times. The chain carries TRBV19 and TRBJ2-7; unclear D gene. Germline lookup yields CDR1 LNHDA and CDR2 SQIVND (reference sequence). The CDR3 is 15 amino acids. Trimming left V 3 bases short and J 0 bases short, with 12 bases between. CDR3 in DNA: TGTGCCAGTAGTATTGGGATCGAGAGCTCCTACGAGCAGTACTTC. This codes for CASSIGIESSYEQYF.

The chain carries TRBV28 and TRBJ1-6; D possibly corresponds to TRBD1 (6 bases). The CDR3 is 15 residues long. Per germline, CDR1 MDHEN and CDR2 SYDVKM. Between the trimmed V and J ends, which lost 8 bases and 0 bases, there was a span of 11 bases. The CDR3 DNA is TGTGCCAGCCTCACAGGGAGCTCCTATAATTCACCCCTCCACTTT. Protein: CASLTGSSYNSPLHF.

This clonotype was detected a few times. The chain combines TRBV10-2 with TRBJ1-2; D uncertain. V lost 0 bases, J lost 8 bases, and 22 bases lay in between. Germline V CDR1 and CDR2: WSHSY, SAAADI. There are 17 residues in the CDR3. The CDR3 sequence: CASSESRGNTRGLGYTF. CDR3 coding DNA: TGCGCCAGCAGTGAGTCGAGAGGGAACACCCGAGGGTTGGGCTACACCTTC.

The chain is built from TRBV28 and TRBJ1-6; D uncertain. Germline CDR1 reads MDHEN; CDR2 reads SYDVKM. V lost 6 bases to trimming and J lost 6 bases, with 15 bases between them. The CDR3 extends over 15 amino acids. The CDR3 bases are TGTGCCAGCAGCCTAGGTGCAGCCGGTAATTCACCCCTCCACTTT. Translation: CASSLGAAGNSPLHF.

This clonotype appeared many times. The chain couples TRBV5-1 to TRBJ2-2; a possible D gene is TRBD1 (5 bases). The CDR3 totals 15 residues. CDR1 SGHRS and CDR2 YFSETQ come from the germline V gene. Trimming removed 2 bases at V and 5 bases at J, with 13 bases between. CDR3 amino acids: CASSLTPGITGELFF. The CDR3, as DNA: TGCGCCAGCAGCTTAACTCCAGGGATTACCGGGGAGCTGTTTTTT.

This clonotype was picked up many times. This chain uses TRBV2 with TRBJ2-7; the match to TRBD2 covers 10 bases. V gave up 6 bases and J gave up 4 bases; unmatched junction bases: 9. Per the germline V gene, CDR1 is SNHLY and CDR2 is FYNNEI. CDR3 size: 15 residues. The CDR3 region is CASSQGSGGAYEQYF. CDR3 bases: TGTGCCAGCAGCCAGGGAAGCGGGGGGGCGTACGAGCAGTACTTC.

This clonotype was observed a handful of times. This likely reflects a read error, since a far larger clone is one base away. The genes are TRBV6-5 and TRBJ1-1; a weak D match, TRBD1 (5 bases). CDR1 and CDR2 from the germline V gene are MNHEY and SVGAGI. The CDR3 spans 13 residues. Between the trimmed V and J ends, which lost 0 bases and 6 bases, there was a span of 8 bases. As DNA, the CDR3 is TGTGCCAGCAGTTACTCGAGGGGTGCTGAAGCTTTCTTT. This gives the protein CASSYSRGAEAFF.

The chain carries TRBV20-1 and TRBJ2-2; the D gene could be TRBD1 or TRBD2 (6 bases each). The CDR3 consists of 14 residues. The V gene lost 1 base and the J gene lost 8 bases, with 14 bases spanning the gap. Germline CDR1 reads DFQATT; CDR2 reads SNEGSKA (reference sequence). DNA for the CDR3: TGCAGTGCTAGAGGCGGAGGGGGGATAGGGGAGCTGTTTTTT. Translated, it gives CSARGGGGIGELFF.

In its sample, this clonotype was seen many times. The genes are TRBV6-1 and TRBJ1-1, with D tentatively TRBD1 (5 bases). The CDR3 loop spans 15 amino acids. From germline, CDR1 is MNHNS and CDR2 SASEGT. Trimming cost V 6 bases and J 4 bases, with 18 bases left between them. The CDR3 here is CASRSGRGTGTEAFF. DNA of the CDR3: TGTGCCAGCAGATCCGGACGGGGGACGGGCACTGAAGCTTTCTTT.

This clonotype was recorded a few times. The chain is built from TRBV27 and TRBJ1-5; D is possibly TRBD1 (5 bases). The germline V and J ends were trimmed by 6 bases and 4 bases, with 16 bases remaining between them. The V gene's germline CDR1 is MNHEY and CDR2 SMNVEV (reference sequence). This CDR3 is 15 amino acids long. The CDR3 region has the DNA TGTGCCAGCAGGGCCGGGACTCGGGAGAATCAGCCCCAGCATTTT. Residues: CASRAGTRENQPQHF.

This chain joins TRBV6-1 and TRBJ1-2, with 9 nucleotides matching TRBD1. Germline V lookup: CDR1 MNHNS, CDR2 SASEGT. This CDR3 spans 13 amino acids. With V trimmed by 8 bases and J by 4 bases, 5 bases remained unmatched. CDR3 nucleotides: TGTGCCAGCGGGGACAGGGTACTCTATGGCTACACCTTC. Amino acid sequence: CASGDRVLYGYTF.

This clonotype was counted many times. J is TRBJ1-1 and V is TRBV28; D not resolved. With 7 bases removed from V and 3 bases from J, the gap between germline ends came to 9 bases. The germline V gene encodes CDR1 MDHEN and CDR2 SYDVKM. The CDR3 runs to 12 residues. CDR3 DNA sequence: TGTGCCAGCACCATAGGGTACACTGAAGCTTTCTTT. Translation gives CASTIGYTEAFF.

The CDR3 bases are TGTGCCAGCTCACCCAGACCGGGACAGAGCTCCTACGAGCAGTACTTC. Translating gives CASSPRPGQSSYEQYF. This chain uses TRBV18 with TRBJ2-7; TRBD1 aligns across 7 bases. The CDR3 is made up of 16 amino acids. J lost 0 bases, V lost 3 bases, and 8 bases had no gene match. The germline gives CDR1 KGHSH, CDR2 LQKENI.

This clonotype was counted a few times. V is TRBV12-3 or TRBV12-4 and J is TRBJ2-3; TRBD2 matches at 10 bases. The CDR3 sequence is 15 residues long. The ends lost 5 bases at V and 5 bases at J; junction bases unmatched: 7. The CDR3 sequence: CASSNSGTSEDTQYF. The CDR3 DNA sequence: TGTGCCAGCAGTAACTCCGGGACTAGCGAAGATACGCAGTATTTT.

This clonotype showed up many times. This chain joins TRBV6-5 and TRBJ1-1, with 10 bases identical to TRBD1. The CDR3 has 16 amino acids. V was clipped by 0 bases and J by 4 bases; unmatched bases: 5. In germline, CDR1 is MNHEY, CDR2 SVGAGI. CDR3 in amino acids: CASSYSTGGYGTEAFF. The CDR3 DNA reads as TGTGCCAGCAGTTACTCGACAGGGGGCTACGGCACTGAAGCTTTCTTT.

This clonotype was counted a few times. This rearrangement joins TRBV20-1 to TRBJ1-1; tentatively, D is TRBD1 (5 bases). CDR1 and CDR2 from the germline V gene are DFQATT and SNEGSKA (reference sequence). This CDR3 contains 13 residues. V was clipped by 4 bases and J by 2 bases, with 11 bases between them. CDR3 amino acids: CSAIGGLNTEAFF. The CDR3 bases are TGCAGTGCTATCGGGGGATTAAACACTGAAGCTTTCTTT.

This clonotype was counted a few times. The chain uses TRBV7-9 and TRBJ2-5; the match to TRBD1 covers 7 bases. There are 15 residues in the CDR3. Unmatched junction bases numbered 11, after V lost 5 bases and J lost 5 bases. Germline V gives CDR1 SEHNR, CDR2 FQNEAQ (reference sequence). CDR3 DNA: TGTGCCAGCAGCGTAGAAGGGGGCGCCGGGGAGACCCAGTACTTC. Residues: CASSVEGGAGETQYF.

A note on this clonotype: It may be a read error: a sequence one base away is much more abundant. V and J are TRBV2 and TRBJ2-7, with D perhaps TRBD1 (5 bases). CDR3 length: 12 amino acids. V was trimmed by 4 bases and J by 3 bases, leaving 7 bases between them. Germline values: CDR1 SNHLY, CDR2 FYNNEI. The CDR3 sequence: CASSGTYYEQYF. CDR3 coding DNA: TGTGCCAGCAGTGGGACATACTACGAGCAGTACTTC.

This clonotype appeared many times. The rearrangement links TRBV2 to TRBJ1-5; TRBD1 matches at 11 bases. J lost 5 bases, V lost 5 bases, and 2 bases had no gene match. Germline loops: CDR1 SNHLY, CDR2 FYNNEI. This CDR3 region has 14 residues. The CDR3 is CASSRDRGDQPQHF. CDR3 nucleotides: TGTGCCAGCAGTCGGGACAGGGGGGATCAGCCCCAGCATTTT.

CDR3 bases: TGTGCCAGCAGTCCGGACGTAAGGGAGCTGTTTTTT. This codes for CASSPDVRELFF. The chain has TRBV7-9 and TRBJ2-2, with unresolved D. Trimming took 6 bases from V and 9 from J, leaving 11 bases between them. Germline CDR1 reads SEHNR; CDR2 reads FQNEAQ (reference sequence). The CDR3 has 12 amino acids.

This clonotype showed up many times. The rearrangement uses TRBV20-1 and TRBJ2-1; D is unclear. The CDR3 totals 11 residues. Germline values: CDR1 DFQATT, CDR2 SNEGSKA (reference sequence). The germline V and J ends were trimmed by 4 bases and 8 bases, with 9 bases remaining between them. The CDR3 protein is CSATGGYEQFF. The CDR3 DNA is TGCAGTGCTACGGGTGGCTATGAGCAGTTCTTC.

The gene calls are TRBV4-1 and TRBJ2-1; possibly TRBD1 or TRBD2 for D (5 bases each). Germline loops: CDR1 MGHRA, CDR2 YSYEKL. The ends were cut back, 2 bases at V and 0 bases at J, with 11 bases in the middle. The CDR3 consists of 16 residues. CDR3 sequence reads: CASSQTRDHSYNEQFF. The CDR3 nucleotides are TGCGCCAGCAGCCAAACCCGGGACCACTCCTACAATGAGCAGTTCTTC.

The chain employs TRBV14 and TRBJ2-1; 12 bases fit TRBD2. This CDR3 region has 18 residues. The germline V gene encodes CDR1 SGHDN and CDR2 FVKESK. After removal of 2 bases from V and 1 base from J, the junction contained 6 bases not matched to a gene. The CDR3 is CASSQRLLAGGSYNEQFF. The CDR3 DNA reads TGTGCCAGCAGCCAAAGACTACTAGCGGGGGGATCCTACAATGAGCAGTTCTTC.

The chain carries TRBV20-1 and TRBJ1-2; tentative D call: TRBD1 (5 bases). The V gene lost 3 bases and the J gene lost 6 bases, with 17 bases spanning the gap. Per germline, CDR1 DFQATT and CDR2 SNEGSKA (reference sequence). This CDR3 comprises 14 residues. CDR3 sequence: CSARNPAGLDGYTF. DNA for the CDR3: TGCAGTGCTAGGAATCCCGCGGGACTGGATGGCTACACCTTC.

The chain combines TRBV3-1 with TRBJ1-2, with 9 bases aligning to TRBD1. Trimming at V came to 3 bases and at J to 0 bases, leaving 5 bases not matched to a gene. Germline lookup yields CDR1 LGHDT and CDR2 YNNKEL (reference sequence). This CDR3 contains 16 residues. CDR3 coding DNA: TGTGCCAGCAGCCAGGGACAGGGTACAGCTAACTATGGCTACACCTTC. It is translated as CASSQGQGTANYGYTF.

This rearrangement joins TRBV11-3 to TRBJ2-1, with a possible D match to TRBD1 (6 bases). The V end was cut by 2 bases, the J end by 4 bases, with 12 bases between. Per germline, CDR1 SGHNT and CDR2 YENEEA. The CDR3 consists of 15 residues. CDR3 nucleotides: TGTGCCAGCAGCTTAAGACAGGTCTTTTACAATGAGCAGTTCTTC. The encoded protein is CASSLRQVFYNEQFF.

As for this clonotype: Just one base apart from a much larger clone, this may be a read error. The V call is TRBV9, the J call TRBJ1-5; 7 bases line up with TRBD1. Germline V gene data show CDR1 as SGDLS and CDR2 as YYNGEE. This CDR3 contains 19 residues. V shed 3 bases, J shed 0 bases, and the junction held 15 bases outside the gene matches. The CDR3 bases are TGTGCCAGCAGCGGAGGGAGGACCAAGGGGGCAGATAGCAATCAGCCCCAGCATTTT. This sequence encodes CASSGGRTKGADSNQPQHF.